This TCR beta chain was found in a study of blood T cell repertoires in COVID-19. Overall study: Samples representing acute and convalescent COVID-19 were sourced from the United States, Italy and Spain. T cells, B-cell-depleted T cells, or PBMCs supplied cDNA or gDNA.

Original methodology: Reference gene primer amplification gave nucleated cell count estimates. TCRdb keeps only in-frame clones here, not all; method: immunoSEQ multiplex PCR. V, J and clone size were drawn from that table, and D and trimming were deduced from the DNA. The sample has 200,000 to 250,000 clones, roughly 84% seen once; the top ten hold more than 0.75%. The CDR3 is 14 amino acids. Germline loops: CDR1 LGHDT, CDR2 YNNKEL (reference sequence). Trimming removed 1 base at V and 0 bases at J, with 7 bases between. The TCR comes from a man aged 40-49 years with acute or convalescent COVID-19. The chain couples TRBV3-1 (or the pseudogene TRBV3-2) to TRBJ2-7; possibly TRBD2 for D (5 bases). The source material was peripheral blood. As DNA, the CDR3 is TGTGCCAGCAGCCAAGCCGGGGACTCCTACGAGCAGTACTTC. This codes for CASSQAGDSYEQYF.